The 18 T cell receptor beta chains below were found in one sample sequenced in a study of CD8 T cells in ankylosing spondylitis. TCRdb analysed the 5' RACE reads with MiXCR anew, one entry per CDR3 protein. The data show around 150,000 distinct CDR3 sequences, roughly 18% seen once. The sequenced sample consisted of blood, either unsorted or a sorted T cell fraction (not recorded which). The receptors originated from a male donor with ankylosing spondylitis or in good health (not recorded which).

This rearrangement joins TRBV28 to TRBJ1-1, with D uncertain. This CDR3 has 14 amino acids. Trimming shortened V by 4 bases and J by 2 bases, and 11 bases separated the two germline ends. Germline loops: CDR1 MDHEN, CDR2 SYDVKM. The CDR3 region is CASSWPRGNTEAFF. CDR3 sequence (DNA): TGTGCCAGCAGTTGGCCCCGGGGAAACACTGAAGCTTTCTTT. The complete variable domain, with remaining parts taken from reference TRBV28 and TRBJ1-1, reads DVKVTQSSRYLVKRTGEKVFLECVQDMDHENMFWYRQDPGLGLRLIYFSYDVKMKEKGDIPEGYSVSREKKERFSLILESASTNQTSMYLCASSWPRGNTEAFFGQGTRLTVV.

This clonotype came up many times. V gene TRBV12-3 or TRBV12-4 combines with J gene TRBJ2-1; D might be TRBD2 (5 bases). V was cut by 3 bases and J by 4 bases, with 13 bases left in between. The CDR3 is 15 amino acids. Here the CDR3 DNA reads TGTGCCAGCAGTTTTAGGAGGCTAGCTTACAATGAGCAGTTCTTC. Its protein product is CASSFRRLAYNEQFF.

This clonotype appeared a few times. The chain carries TRBV29-1 and TRBJ2-1; D might be TRBD1 or TRBD2, each matching 5 bases. The V gene lost 3 bases and the J gene lost 13 bases, with 13 bases spanning the gap. The CDR3 consists of 11 residues. The germline CDR1 and CDR2 sequences are SQVTM and ANQGSEA. CDR3 nucleotides: TGCAGCGTTGAGGGGCCTAGCACCCAGTTCTTC. It specifies CSVEGPSTQFF.

The rearrangement joins TRBV12-3 or TRBV12-4 to TRBJ2-7, with unresolved D. The CDR3 is 12 residues long. Deletions cut 8 bases from V and 2 bases from J, with 10 bases between. CDR3 in amino acids: CASGPDPYEQYF. For the CDR3, the DNA is TGTGCCAGCGGGCCTGATCCCTACGAGCAGTACTTC.

This clonotype was counted ten times or more. V usage is TRBV11-1 and J usage is TRBJ2-1, with TRBD2 matching over 12 bases. The CDR3 loop spans 14 amino acids. Germline values: CDR1 SGHAT, CDR2 FQDESV (reference sequence). After removal of 10 bases from V and 10 bases from J, the junction contained 11 bases not matched to a gene. The CDR3 loop is CATAVGLAGREQFF. The CDR3 DNA reads as TGTGCCACCGCCGTCGGACTAGCGGGAAGGGAGCAGTTCTTC.

This clonotype was counted ten times or more. The rearrangement uses TRBV5-1 and TRBJ2-5; possible D gene TRBD2, 5 bases. V lost 4 bases, J lost 4 bases, and 17 bases lay in between. The germline V gene encodes CDR1 SGHRS and CDR2 YFSETQ. The CDR3 extends over 15 amino acids. Here the CDR3 reads CASSKDGKLTETQYF. DNA for the CDR3: TGCGCCAGCAGCAAGGACGGGAAACTTACAGAGACCCAGTACTTC.

This clonotype was detected a few times. V usage is TRBV11-2 and J usage is TRBJ2-1, with TRBD1 identical over 9 bases. CDR3 length: 15 residues. V was clipped by 5 bases and J by 1 base; unmatched bases: 3. The germline V gene has CDR1 SGHAT and CDR2 FQNNGV. CDR3 region: CASSRDRESYNEQFF. In DNA, the CDR3 is TGTGCCAGCAGCCGGGACAGGGAATCCTACAATGAGCAGTTCTTC.

This clonotype was detected a few times. The chain combines TRBV5-1 with TRBJ2-7, with a tentative D call TRBD1 (6 bases). The germline V gene has CDR1 SGHRS and CDR2 YFSETQ. The V end was cut by 4 bases, the J end by 5 bases, with 16 bases between. CDR3 length equals 14 residues. CDR3: CASSPTGQTDEQYF. In nucleotides, the CDR3 is TGCGCCAGCAGCCCCACCGGACAGACGGACGAGCAGTACTTC.

This clonotype was recorded at least ten times. This chain joins TRBV29-1 and TRBJ2-3; the D call may be TRBD1 or TRBD2 (5 bases each). This CDR3 has 15 residues. With 8 bases removed from V and 1 base from J, the gap between germline ends came to 19 bases. In germline, CDR1 is SQVTM, CDR2 ANQGSEA. The DNA for the CDR3 is TGCAGCCTTTGGGTGAGGGGCGCCGGCACAGATACGCAGTATTTT. Translation gives CSLWVRGAGTDTQYF.

This clonotype showed up just a few times. The chain joins TRBV5-1 to TRBJ2-7; a possible D gene is TRBD1 (5 bases). V was pared by 4 bases and J by 0 bases, with 11 bases between. The germline V gene has CDR1 SGHRS and CDR2 YFSETQ. CDR3 length equals 14 residues. This chain's CDR3 is CASSGYRSSYEQYF. CDR3 in DNA: TGCGCCAGCAGCGGATACAGGAGCTCCTACGAGCAGTACTTC.

This clonotype was recorded at least ten times. The chain uses TRBV29-1 and TRBJ1-1; 11 bases align to TRBD1. This CDR3 has 18 amino acids. The germline V gene encodes CDR1 SQVTM and CDR2 ANQGSEA. Trimming at V came to 6 bases and at J to 0 bases, leaving 15 bases not matched to a gene. Here the CDR3 reads CSVLRRPGTGGLNTEAFF. The CDR3 bases are TGCAGCGTCCTGAGAAGGCCCGGGACAGGGGGATTGAACACTGAAGCTTTCTTT. The whole variable domain, remainder taken from reference TRBV29-1 and TRBJ1-1, is SAVISQKPSRDICQRGTSLTIQCQVDSQVTMMFWYRQQPGQSLTLIATANQGSEATYESGFVIDKFPISRPNLTFSTLTVSNMSPEDSSIYLCSVLRRPGTGGLNTEAFFGQGTRLTVV.

The chain carries TRBV6-1 and TRBJ2-7; TRBD1 matches 7 bases. V lost 5 bases to trimming and J lost 2 bases; unmatched junction nucleotides: 12. CDR1 is MNHNS, CDR2 SASEGT, per germline. The CDR3 spans 16 residues. The CDR3, as DNA: TGTGCCAGCAGTCGAACACCGGGACAGATAACCTACGAGCAGTACTTC. Translating it yields CASSRTPGQITYEQYF.

This clonotype was counted ten times or more. The chain has TRBV20-1 and TRBJ1-1; D might be TRBD1 (6 bases). This CDR3 is 13 amino acids long. V gave up 2 bases and J gave up 5 bases, with 12 bases separating them. Germline V gene lookup returns CDR1 DFQATT and CDR2 SNEGSKA (reference sequence). CDR3 sequence reads: CSARLFRGTEAFF. CDR3 in DNA: TGCAGTGCTAGACTCTTTAGGGGGACTGAAGCTTTCTTT.

This clonotype was seen more than once but under ten times. The rearrangement uses TRBV4-1 and TRBJ2-2; 12 bases align to TRBD2. Germline V gene data show CDR1 as MGHRA and CDR2 as YSYEKL. J was trimmed by 5 bases and V by 3 bases; bases with no gene match: 7. There are 17 residues in the CDR3. CDR3 DNA sequence: TGCGCCAGCAGCCAGCAGCCGACTAGCGGGAGTACCGGGGAGCTGTTTTTT. It specifies CASSQQPTSGSTGELFF.

This clonotype was recorded at least ten times. The chain links TRBV5-1 to TRBJ2-2; 7 bases line up with TRBD1. Germline values: CDR1 SGHRS, CDR2 YFSETQ. The trim removed 4 bases at V and 6 bases at J, leaving 15 bases unmatched. The CDR3 covers 17 residues. As DNA, the CDR3 is TGCGCCAGCAGCCGTATCACCGGGACAGTGGCCGCCGGGGAGCTGTTTTTT. Protein sequence: CASSRITGTVAAGELFF. The full variable domain, completed using reference TRBV5-1 and TRBJ2-2, is KAGVTQTPRYLIKTRGQQVTLSCSPISGHRSVSWYQQTPGQGLQFLFEYFSETQRNKGNFPGRFSGRQFSNSRSEMNVSTLELGDSALYLCASSRITGTVAAGELFFGEGSRLTVL.

This clonotype appeared many times. J is TRBJ2-7 and V is TRBV20-1; D is uncertain. V was clipped by 1 base and J by 0 bases, with 10 bases between them. The CDR3 contains 14 residues. Germline V lookup: CDR1 DFQATT, CDR2 SNEGSKA (reference sequence). The CDR3 spells CSARAHHLSYEQYF. The CDR3 DNA follows: TGCAGTGCTAGAGCACACCACCTCTCCTACGAGCAGTACTTC.

This clonotype was seen more than once but under ten times. The CDR3, as DNA: TGTGCCAGCACCCGGACAGTGGGTCCCTACGAGCAGTACTTC. It is translated as CASTRTVGPYEQYF. The chain carries TRBV6-1 and TRBJ2-7, with D tentatively TRBD1 (6 bases). This CDR3 contains 14 residues. Germline lookup yields CDR1 MNHNS and CDR2 SASEGT. The V gene lost 7 bases and the J gene lost 2 bases, with 15 bases spanning the gap.

This clonotype was observed a few times. The genes are TRBV2 and TRBJ2-3, with D possibly matching TRBD1 (6 bases). CDR1 and CDR2 from the germline V gene are SNHLY and FYNNEI. CDR3 size: 11 residues. Trimming left V 3 bases short and J 13 bases short, with 11 bases between. For the CDR3, the DNA is TGTGCCAGCAGTGACGGACAGTCCAAGTATTTT. It codes for CASSDGQSKYF. Filled out from reference TRBV2 and TRBJ2-3, the complete variable domain reads EPEVTQTPSHQVTQMGQEVILRCVPISNHLYFYWYRQILGQKVEFLVSFYNNEISEKSEIFDDQFSVERPDGSNFTLKIRSTKLEDSAMYFCASSDGQSKYFGPGTRLTVL.